This is a list of T cell receptor beta chains from one sample in a study of cytomegalovirus exposure and HLA in healthy donors. Sequencing used immunoSEQ multiplex PCR; TCRdb keeps in-frame clones, though not all of them. The data show 45,000 to 65,000 clones, 93% seen once. Sequenced sample: PBMCs. These receptors all stem from a woman between 18 and 30 years old in good health and CMV-seropositive. Both conserved end residues are part of each CDR3. A D gene is named only where the DNA matches it firmly. Some rows mark clone size as missing; the rest say once, few, many or name a class of expanded clone.

j_call d_call v_call clone_size cdr3_aa cdr3_nt
TRBJ1-1 TRBD1 TRBV9 - CASSVVPQTGLGEAFF TGTGCCAGCAGCGTAGTGCCCCAGACAGGGTTGGGAGAAGCTTTCTTT
TRBJ1-4 TRBD1 TRBV2 - CASGGTGQGREKLFF TGTGCCAGCGGGGGGACTGGACAGGGCAGGGAAAAACTGTTTTTT
TRBJ1-1 - TRBV19 - CASSIPGQLNTEAFF TGTGCCAGTAGTATCCCAGGTCAGTTGAACACTGAAGCTTTCTTT
TRBJ1-1 - TRBV19 - CASFPGHPYTEAFF TGTGCCAGTTTCCCAGGTCATCCCTACACTGAAGCTTTCTTT
TRBJ2-7 TRBD2 TRBV19 - CASSSRLAGGLTSSEQYF TGTGCCAGTAGTAGCCGGTTAGCGGGGGGGCTCACCTCTTCCGAGCAGTACTTC
TRBJ1-5 - TRBV5-5 - CASSRFREYSNQPQHF TGTGCCAGCAGCCGTTTTCGGGAGTATAGCAATCAGCCCCAGCATTTT
TRBJ2-3 TRBD2 TRBV6-4 few CASSDGGADTQYF TGTGCCAGCAGTGACGGGGGGGCAGATACGCAGTATTTT
TRBJ2-2 TRBD1 TRBV27 - CASSKDRVATGELFF TGTGCCAGCAGCAAGGACAGGGTCGCTACCGGGGAGCTGTTTTTT
TRBJ2-5 TRBD2 TRBV7-9 once CASRPTSGGAETQYF TGTGCCAGCAGGCCGACTAGCGGGGGGGCGGAGACCCAGTACTTC
TRBJ2-1 - TRBV5-1 - CASKNLEGLSNEQFF TGCGCCAGCAAAAATCTGGAGGGGCTTTCCAATGAGCAGTTCTTC
TRBJ1-2 TRBD1 TRBV10-2 - CASRSGGSYYGYTF TGCGCCAGCAGATCAGGGGGCTCTTACTATGGCTACACCTTC
TRBJ1-2 - TRBV11-2 - CASSLAGYYGYTF TGTGCCAGCAGCTTAGCAGGGTACTATGGCTACACCTTC
TRBJ2-2 TRBD1 TRBV9 - CASSVIGGAVGELFF TGTGCCAGCAGCGTAATAGGGGGCGCAGTCGGGGAGCTGTTTTTT
TRBJ2-5 - TRBV7-6 few CASSSRGVQETQYF TGTGCCAGCAGCTCTCGGGGAGTTCAAGAGACCCAGTACTTC
TRBJ1-1 - TRBV7-9 - CASSLVIGDEAFF TGTGCCAGCAGCTTAGTCATCGGGGATGAAGCTTTCTTT
TRBJ2-2 TRBD1 TRBV25-1 - CASSEYRTGNTGELFF TGTGCCAGCAGTGAATATAGGACAGGGAACACCGGGGAGCTGTTTTTT
TRBJ1-2 - TRBV9 - CASSSRAGAYYGYTF TGTGCCAGCAGCTCCAGGGCAGGGGCCTACTATGGCTACACCTTC
TRBJ1-2 - TRBV29-1 - CSVPTSNYGYTF TGCAGCGTTCCCACAAGTAACTATGGCTACACCTTC
TRBJ1-2 TRBD1 TRBV28 once CASRRTGPTDGYTF TGTGCCAGCCGAAGGACAGGGCCGACTGATGGCTACACCTTC
TRBJ1-1 - TRBV10-3 once CAISRGMNTEAFF TGTGCCATCAGTAGGGGCATGAACACTGAAGCTTTCTTT
TRBJ2-3 TRBD2 TRBV4-3 - CASSQGASGATDTQYF TGCGCCAGCAGCCAAGGGGCTAGCGGGGCCACAGATACGCAGTATTTT
TRBJ2-1 TRBD2 TRBV15 - CATSRDYAGGNNEQFF TGTGCCACCAGCAGAGATTACGCGGGGGGTAACAATGAGCAGTTCTTC
TRBJ1-1 - TRBV5-6 - CASSLNREAFF TGTGCCAGCAGCTTGAACAGGGAAGCTTTCTTT
TRBJ2-7 TRBD1 TRBV19 - CASSGTGGSEQYF TGTGCCAGTAGCGGGACAGGGGGGAGCGAGCAGTACTTC
TRBJ2-1 TRBD1 TRBV27 - CASSLEGQAYNEQFF TGTGCCAGCAGTTTAGAGGGACAGGCGTACAATGAGCAGTTCTTC
TRBJ1-6 TRBD1 TRBV4-2 - CASSQEGQGLNSPLHF TGTGCCAGCAGCCAAGAGGGACAGGGGCTTAATTCACCCCTCCACTTT
TRBJ2-5 - TRBV5-5 - CASSLSPQVNQETQYF TGTGCCAGCAGCTTGAGTCCACAGGTAAACCAAGAGACCCAGTACTTC
TRBJ1-5 - TRBV30 - CAWRTTGSNQPQHF TGTGCCTGGAGAACCACAGGGTCTAATCAGCCCCAGCATTTT
TRBJ2-3 - TRBV9 - CASSVAPWGPGLSSADTQYF TGTGCCAGCAGCGTAGCCCCATGGGGGCCTGGACTGTCGAGCGCAGATACGCAGTATTTT
TRBJ2-5 TRBD2 TRBV30 once CAATRLLAGGETQYF TGTGCCGCTACTCGATTACTAGCGGGCGGGGAGACCCAGTACTTC
TRBJ1-1 - TRBV28 - CASSPGQKMNTEAFF TGTGCCAGCAGTCCCGGACAGAAAATGAACACTGAAGCTTTCTTT
TRBJ1-3 - TRBV2 - CASMRVYTIYF TGTGCCAGCATGAGGGTGTACACCATATATTTT
TRBJ2-7 TRBD1 TRBV12-5 - CASGLVLGTGAYEQYF TGTGCTAGTGGTTTGGTGCTAGGGACAGGGGCCTACGAGCAGTACTTC
TRBJ2-2 TRBD1 TRBV13 - CASSPGQVLTGELFF TGTGCCAGCAGCCCCGGACAGGTCCTGACCGGGGAGCTGTTTTTT
TRBJ2-5 TRBD2 TRBV5-1 - CASSLEASGGPLRETQYF TGCGCCAGCAGCTTGGAAGCTAGCGGGGGGCCTCTACGTGAGACCCAGTACTTC
TRBJ1-5 TRBD1 TRBV10-2 - CASSESDRAQPQHF TGCGCCAGCAGTGAGTCGGACAGGGCTCAGCCCCAGCATTTT
TRBJ1-5 TRBD1 TRBV19 once CASSIITGVSNQPQHF TGTGCCAGTAGTATAATTACAGGGGTTAGCAATCAGCCCCAGCATTTT
TRBJ2-6 TRBD2 TRBV5-1 - CASSLVSGGSGANVLTF TGCGCCAGCAGCCTAGTTAGCGGGGGTTCTGGGGCCAACGTCCTGACTTTC
TRBJ2-3 - TRBV9 once CASSVAPGGTDTQYF TGTGCCAGCAGCGTAGCTCCGGGGGGCACAGATACGCAGTATTTT
TRBJ2-5 - TRBV7-8 - CASARGSSGLETQYF TGTGCCAGCGCCCGAGGGAGTTCGGGACTGGAGACCCAGTACTTC
TRBJ1-3 - TRBV7-9 - CASSLGGTGNTIYF TGTGCCAGCAGCTTAGGAGGGACTGGAAACACCATATATTTT
TRBJ2-5 TRBD2 TRBV10-3 - CAISDPGTSTFPTQYF TGTGCCATCAGTGACCCCGGGACTAGCACGTTTCCGACCCAGTACTTC
TRBJ1-1 - TRBV28 - CASSLGRDTEAFF TGTGCCAGCAGTTTAGGCAGGGACACTGAAGCTTTCTTT
TRBJ2-1 - TRBV14 - CASSYKFRGAWNEQFF TGTGCCAGCAGCTACAAATTCCGGGGGGCCTGGAATGAGCAGTTCTTC
TRBJ1-2 TRBD1 TRBV29-1 - CSVEDRTGGTPSNYGYTF TGCAGCGTTGAAGACCGGACAGGGGGCACTCCCTCTAACTATGGCTACACCTTC
TRBJ1-1 - TRBV18 - CASSPPRAVAAFF TGTGCCAGCTCACCACCGAGGGCTGTTGCAGCTTTCTTT
TRBJ1-1 - TRBV7-8 - CASSHSLSPMNTEAFF TGTGCCAGCAGCCATTCCCTTTCCCCTATGAACACTGAAGCTTTCTTT
TRBJ2-1 TRBD1 TRBV5-1 - CASSFDRGRANEQFF TGCGCCAGCAGCTTCGACAGGGGCAGGGCCAATGAGCAGTTCTTC
TRBJ2-5 - TRBV4-1 few CASSQLPVQETQYF TGCGCCAGCAGCCAACTGCCAGTCCAAGAGACCCAGTACTTC
TRBJ2-1 - TRBV29-1 - CSVEDMWGYEQFF TGCAGCGTTGAAGACATGTGGGGCTATGAGCAGTTCTTC
TRBJ2-3 - TRBV5-8 - CAISRGSSTDTQYF TGTGCCATCAGCAGGGGCTCCAGCACAGATACGCAGTATTTT
TRBJ2-1 TRBD1 TRBV18 - CASSPPTGSHEQFF TGTGCCAGCTCACCACCGACAGGGTCCCATGAGCAGTTCTTC
TRBJ1-3 - TRBV19 - CASTPPRTAGGTIYF TGTGCCAGTACTCCCCCTCGGACCGCCGGGGGCACCATATATTTT
TRBJ1-1 - TRBV7-9 - CASSLSGAVHTEAFF TGTGCCAGCAGCTTAAGCGGCGCGGTGCACACTGAAGCTTTCTTT
TRBJ2-2 - TRBV6-5 few CASSYPGELFF TGTGCCAGCAGTTACCCTGGGGAGCTGTTTTTT